This T cell receptor beta chain is drawn from a study of T cell responses to AZD1222 COVID-19 vaccine. The V segment lost 6 bases and the J segment 7 bases; nucleotides outside the gene matches: 7. Germline loops: CDR1 LGHDT, CDR2 YNNKEL (reference sequence). The CDR3 is 15 amino acids. The study's findings and limits: Baseline seropositives among AZD1222 recipients totaled only 5 to 7.

Generated by immunoSEQ multiplex PCR, the TCRdb table keeps only in-frame clones and is missing some. There are fewer than 150,000 clones in the sample; 88% occur only once, and 4.5% to 7% lies in the top ten. On this clone itself: Its target is unknown.

The TCR comes from an adult who received the AZD1222 COVID-19 vaccine. This rearrangement joins TRBV3-1 (or the pseudogene TRBV3-2) to TRBJ2-2; 11 bases align to TRBD2. Sample: peripheral blood, taken 28 days after the second AZD1222 dose. The CDR3 DNA reads TGTGCCAGCAGAGGGACTAGCGGCCCCCGCGGGGAGCTGTTTTTT. Residues: CASRGTSGPRGELFF.